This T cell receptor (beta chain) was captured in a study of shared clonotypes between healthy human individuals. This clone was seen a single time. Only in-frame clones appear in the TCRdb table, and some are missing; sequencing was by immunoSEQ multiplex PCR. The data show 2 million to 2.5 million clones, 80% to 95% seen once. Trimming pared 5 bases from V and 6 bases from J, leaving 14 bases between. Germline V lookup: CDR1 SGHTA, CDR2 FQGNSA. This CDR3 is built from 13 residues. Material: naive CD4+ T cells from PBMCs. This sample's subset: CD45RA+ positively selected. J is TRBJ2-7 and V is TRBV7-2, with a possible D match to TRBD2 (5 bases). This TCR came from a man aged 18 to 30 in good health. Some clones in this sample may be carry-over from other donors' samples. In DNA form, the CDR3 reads TGTGCCAGCAGCCCCGGGCAGGCGGGCGAGCAGTACTTC. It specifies CASSPGQAGEQYF.